This T cell receptor (beta chain) was sequenced for a study of blood T cell repertoires in COVID-19. Study overall: The samples span acute and convalescent COVID-19 from the United States, Italy and Spain. The analysed material was cDNA or gDNA that came from T cells, B-cell-depleted T cells, or PBMCs.

Trimming left V 5 bases short and J 1 base short, with 15 bases between. The germline V gene encodes CDR1 SGHTA and CDR2 FQGNSA. This CDR3 has 16 residues. Authors' data handling: Scientists estimated how many nucleated cells there were by amplifying reference gene primers. The repertoire was sequenced with immunoSEQ multiplex PCR; TCRdb's copy has only in-frame clones and lacks some. That table is the source of V, J and clone size, and D and trimming were worked out from the DNA. The data hold roughly 260,000 clones, with roughly 80% observed a single time. The sample was peripheral blood. The origin of this receptor is a woman older than 75 with active or convalescent COVID-19. The rearrangement joins TRBV7-2 to TRBJ2-1, with D possibly TRBD2 on 5 matching bases. Here the CDR3 reads CASSRAGDPSYNEQFF. In nucleotides, the CDR3 is TGTGCCAGCAGCCGGGCGGGTGATCCATCCTACAATGAGCAGTTCTTC.